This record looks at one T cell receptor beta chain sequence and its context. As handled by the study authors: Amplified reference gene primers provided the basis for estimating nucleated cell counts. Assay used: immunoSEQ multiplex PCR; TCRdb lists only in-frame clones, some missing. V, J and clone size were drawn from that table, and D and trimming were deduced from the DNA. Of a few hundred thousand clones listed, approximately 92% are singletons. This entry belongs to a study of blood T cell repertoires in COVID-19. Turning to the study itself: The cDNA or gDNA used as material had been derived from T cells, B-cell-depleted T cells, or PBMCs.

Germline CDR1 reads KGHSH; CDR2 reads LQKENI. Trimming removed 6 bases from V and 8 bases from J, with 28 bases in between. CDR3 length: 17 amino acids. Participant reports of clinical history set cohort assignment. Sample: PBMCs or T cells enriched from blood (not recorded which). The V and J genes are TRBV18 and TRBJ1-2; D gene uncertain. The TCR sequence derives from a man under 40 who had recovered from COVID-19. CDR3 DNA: TGTGCCAGCTCCCTAGCCCTGGACGGTTACCCTGATGAGGGCTACACCTTC. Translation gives CASSLALDGYPDEGYTF.